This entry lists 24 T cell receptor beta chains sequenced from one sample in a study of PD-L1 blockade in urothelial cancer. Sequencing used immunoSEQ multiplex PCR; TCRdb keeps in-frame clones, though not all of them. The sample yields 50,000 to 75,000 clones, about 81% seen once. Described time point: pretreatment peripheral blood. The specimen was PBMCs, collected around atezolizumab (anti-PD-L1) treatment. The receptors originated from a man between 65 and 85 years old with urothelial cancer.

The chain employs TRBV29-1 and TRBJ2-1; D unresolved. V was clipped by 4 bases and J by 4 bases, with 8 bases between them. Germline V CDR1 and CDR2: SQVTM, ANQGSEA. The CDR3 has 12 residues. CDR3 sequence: CSVVPQYNEQFF. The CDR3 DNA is TGCAGCGTTGTTCCCCAGTACAATGAGCAGTTCTTC.

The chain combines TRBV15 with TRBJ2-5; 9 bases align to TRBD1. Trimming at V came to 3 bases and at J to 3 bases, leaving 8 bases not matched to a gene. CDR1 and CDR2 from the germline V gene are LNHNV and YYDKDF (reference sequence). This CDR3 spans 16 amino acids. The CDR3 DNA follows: TGTGCCACCAGCAGGAAGACAGGGGGAAAGGAAGAGACCCAGTACTTC. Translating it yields CATSRKTGGKEETQYF.

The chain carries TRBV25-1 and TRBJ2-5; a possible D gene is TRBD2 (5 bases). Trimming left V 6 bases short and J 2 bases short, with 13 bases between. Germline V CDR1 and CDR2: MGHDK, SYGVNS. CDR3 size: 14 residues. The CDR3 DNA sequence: TGTGCCAGCAGCTCCTCGAGGGCTCAAGAGACCCAGTACTTC. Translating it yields CASSSSRAQETQYF.

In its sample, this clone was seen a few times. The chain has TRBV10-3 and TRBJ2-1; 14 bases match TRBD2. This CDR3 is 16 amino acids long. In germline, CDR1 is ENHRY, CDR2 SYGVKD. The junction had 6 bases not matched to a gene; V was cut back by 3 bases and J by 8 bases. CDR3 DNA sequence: TGTGCCATCAGTGATGACGGACTAGCGGGAGGAGATGAGCAGTTCTTC. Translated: CAISDDGLAGGDEQFF.

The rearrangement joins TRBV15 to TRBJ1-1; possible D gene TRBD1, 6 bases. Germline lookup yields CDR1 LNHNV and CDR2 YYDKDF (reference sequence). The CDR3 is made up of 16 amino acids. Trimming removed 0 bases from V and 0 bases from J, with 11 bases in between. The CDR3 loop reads CATSREGGALNTEAFF. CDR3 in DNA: TGTGCCACCAGCAGAGAGGGGGGGGCTTTGAACACTGAAGCTTTCTTT.

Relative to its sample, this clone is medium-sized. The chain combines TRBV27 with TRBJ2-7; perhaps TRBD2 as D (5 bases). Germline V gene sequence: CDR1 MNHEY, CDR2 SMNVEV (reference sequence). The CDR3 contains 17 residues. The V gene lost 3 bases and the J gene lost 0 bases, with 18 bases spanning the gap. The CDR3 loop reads CASSFSSAGFGSYEQYF. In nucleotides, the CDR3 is TGTGCCAGCAGTTTTTCTTCCGCGGGTTTCGGCTCCTACGAGCAGTACTTC.

Here the CDR3 DNA reads TGTGCCACCCTGGGGTCCCCGGGACTATACGAGACCCAGTACTTC. This translates into CATLGSPGLYETQYF. The V and J genes are TRBV7-9 and TRBJ2-5; TRBD2 matches at 7 bases. The CDR3 sequence is 15 residues long. The ends lost 10 bases at V and 5 bases at J; junction bases unmatched: 16. Germline V gene sequence: CDR1 SEHNR, CDR2 FQNEAQ (reference sequence).

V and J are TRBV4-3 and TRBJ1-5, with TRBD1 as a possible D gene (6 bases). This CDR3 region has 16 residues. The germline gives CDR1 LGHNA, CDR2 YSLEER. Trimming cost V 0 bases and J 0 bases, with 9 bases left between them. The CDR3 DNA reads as TGCGCCAGCAGCCAAGATACAGGGTTTAGCAATCAGCCCCAGCATTTT. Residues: CASSQDTGFSNQPQHF.

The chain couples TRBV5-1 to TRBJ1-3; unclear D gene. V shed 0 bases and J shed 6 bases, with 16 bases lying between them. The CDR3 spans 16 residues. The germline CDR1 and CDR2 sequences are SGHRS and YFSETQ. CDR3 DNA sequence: TGCGCCAGCAGCTTGGAAGGGTCCCTACGGGAAAACACCATATATTTT. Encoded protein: CASSLEGSLRENTIYF.

CDR3 residues: CASSLGTGSGQPQHF. The CDR3, as DNA: TGTGCCAGCAGCCTCGGGACAGGGAGCGGGCAGCCCCAGCATTTT. The rearrangement uses TRBV5-6 and TRBJ1-5, with TRBD1 matching over 9 bases. The CDR3 sequence is 15 residues long. Germline loops: CDR1 SGHDT, CDR2 YYEEEE. The ends lost 4 bases at V and 7 bases at J; junction bases unmatched: 9.

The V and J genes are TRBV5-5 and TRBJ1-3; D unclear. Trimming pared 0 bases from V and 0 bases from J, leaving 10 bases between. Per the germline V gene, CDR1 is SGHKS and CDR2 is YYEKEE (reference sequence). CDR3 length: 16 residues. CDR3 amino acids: CASSLVAGLSGNTIYF. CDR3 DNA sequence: TGTGCCAGCAGCTTGGTCGCAGGCCTCTCTGGAAACACCATATATTTT.

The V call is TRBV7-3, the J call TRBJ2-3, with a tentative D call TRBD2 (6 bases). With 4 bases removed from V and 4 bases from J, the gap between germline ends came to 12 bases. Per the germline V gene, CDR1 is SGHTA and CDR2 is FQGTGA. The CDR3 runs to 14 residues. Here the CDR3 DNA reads TGTGCCAGCAGCTCGCTACCGGGGGCAGATACGCAGTATTTT. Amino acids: CASSSLPGADTQYF.

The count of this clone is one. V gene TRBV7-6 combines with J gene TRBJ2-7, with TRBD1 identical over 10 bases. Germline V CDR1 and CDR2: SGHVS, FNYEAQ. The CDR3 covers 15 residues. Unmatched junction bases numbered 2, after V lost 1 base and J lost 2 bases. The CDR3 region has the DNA TGTGCCAGCAGCTTAGGGGACAGGGGAACCTACGAGCAGTACTTC. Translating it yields CASSLGDRGTYEQYF.

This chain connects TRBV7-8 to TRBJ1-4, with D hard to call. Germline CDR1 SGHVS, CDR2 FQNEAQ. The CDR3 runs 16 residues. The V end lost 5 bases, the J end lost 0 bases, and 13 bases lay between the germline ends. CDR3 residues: CASSPRRATTNEKLFF. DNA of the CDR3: TGTGCCAGCAGCCCGCGTCGAGCTACAACTAATGAAAAACTGTTTTTT.

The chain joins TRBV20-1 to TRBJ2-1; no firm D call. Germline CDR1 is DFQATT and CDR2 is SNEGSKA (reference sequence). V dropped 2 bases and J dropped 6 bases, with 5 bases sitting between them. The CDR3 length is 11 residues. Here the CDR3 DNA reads TGCAGTGCTAGACAAGCCAATGAGCAGTTCTTC. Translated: CSARQANEQFF.

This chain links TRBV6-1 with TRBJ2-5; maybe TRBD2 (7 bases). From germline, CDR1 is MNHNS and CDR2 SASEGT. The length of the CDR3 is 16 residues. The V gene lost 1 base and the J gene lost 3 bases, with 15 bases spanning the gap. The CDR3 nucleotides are TGTGCCAGCAGTGAAGGTTACGGGGGGCCCGAAGAGACCCAGTACTTC. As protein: CASSEGYGGPEETQYF.

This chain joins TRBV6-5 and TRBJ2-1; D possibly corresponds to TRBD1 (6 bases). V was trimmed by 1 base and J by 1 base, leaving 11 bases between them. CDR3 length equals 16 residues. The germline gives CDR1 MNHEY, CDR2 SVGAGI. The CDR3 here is CASSYLGQGSYNEQFF. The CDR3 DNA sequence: TGTGCCAGCAGTTACTTAGGGCAGGGGTCCTACAATGAGCAGTTCTTC.

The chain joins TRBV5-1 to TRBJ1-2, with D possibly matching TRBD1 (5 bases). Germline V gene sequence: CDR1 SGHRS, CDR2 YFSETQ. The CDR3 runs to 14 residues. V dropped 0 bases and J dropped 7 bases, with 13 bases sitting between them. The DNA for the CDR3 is TGCGCCAGCAGCTTGGGGGGCAGGAGCAGTGGCTACACCTTC. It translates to CASSLGGRSSGYTF.

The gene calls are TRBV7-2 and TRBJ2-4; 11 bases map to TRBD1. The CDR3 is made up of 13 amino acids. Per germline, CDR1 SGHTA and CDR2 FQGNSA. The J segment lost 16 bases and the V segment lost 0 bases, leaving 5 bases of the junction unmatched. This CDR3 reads CASSLADRGRIYF. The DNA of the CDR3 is TGTGCCAGCAGCTTAGCGGACAGGGGGCGAATCTACTTC.

CDR3 loop: CASSFFGEQANEKLFF. DNA of the CDR3: TGTGCCAGCAGTTTCTTCGGGGAGCAGGCTAATGAAAAACTGTTTTTT. The chain carries TRBV27 and TRBJ1-4, with D unresolved. This CDR3 is built from 16 residues. CDR1 MNHEY and CDR2 SMNVEV come from the germline V gene (reference sequence). The ends were cut back, 3 bases at V and 3 bases at J, with 14 bases in the middle. The full variable domain, with the rest looked up from reference TRBV27 and TRBJ1-4, is EAQVTQNPRYLITVTGKKLTVTCSQNMNHEYMSWYRQDPGLGLRQIYYSMNVEVTDKGDVPEGYKVSRKEKRNFPLILESPSPNQTSLYFCASSFFGEQANEKLFFGSGTQLSVL.

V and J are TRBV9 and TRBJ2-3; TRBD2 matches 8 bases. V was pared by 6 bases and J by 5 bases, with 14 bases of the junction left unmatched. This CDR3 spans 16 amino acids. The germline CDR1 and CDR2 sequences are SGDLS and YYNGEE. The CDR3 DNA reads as TGTGCCAGCACCCCCCGTGGGGGCGGGAGGTTAGATACGCAGTATTTT. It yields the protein CASTPRGGGRLDTQYF. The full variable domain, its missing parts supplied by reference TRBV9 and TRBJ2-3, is DSGVTQTPKHLITATGQRVTLRCSPRSGDLSVYWYQQSLDQGLQFLIQYYNGEERAKGNILERFSAQQFPDLHSELNLSSLELGDSALYFCASTPRGGGRLDTQYFGPGTRLTVL.

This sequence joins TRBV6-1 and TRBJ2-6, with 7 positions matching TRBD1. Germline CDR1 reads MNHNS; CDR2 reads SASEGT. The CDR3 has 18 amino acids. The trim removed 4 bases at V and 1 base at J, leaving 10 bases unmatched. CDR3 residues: CASSASGTEGSGANVLTF. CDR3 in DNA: TGTGCCAGCAGTGCATCCGGGACAGAAGGATCTGGGGCCAACGTCCTGACTTTC.

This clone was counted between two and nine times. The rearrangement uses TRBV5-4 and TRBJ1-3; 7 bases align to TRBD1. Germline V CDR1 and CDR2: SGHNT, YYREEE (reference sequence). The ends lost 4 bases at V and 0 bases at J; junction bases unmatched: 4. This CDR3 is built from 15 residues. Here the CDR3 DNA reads TGTGCCAGCAGCCGGGACAGCTCCTCTGGAAACACCATATATTTT. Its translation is CASSRDSSSGNTIYF.

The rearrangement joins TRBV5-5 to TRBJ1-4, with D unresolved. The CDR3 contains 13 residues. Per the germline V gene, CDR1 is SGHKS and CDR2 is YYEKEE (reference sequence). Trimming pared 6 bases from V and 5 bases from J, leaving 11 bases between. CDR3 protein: CASKWSVNEKLFF. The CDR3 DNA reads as TGTGCCAGCAAGTGGAGTGTGAATGAAAAACTGTTTTTT.